Sequencing of this T cell receptor (beta chain) was carried out in a study of breast tumors, draining lymph nodes, adjacent tissues. The study's findings and limits: Compared with basal-like, luminal-like tumors shared significantly more repertoire with nontumor tissue.

The lymph nodes were axillary draining lymph nodes from breast cancer patients. TCRdb fed the multiplex PCR reads into MiXCR, producing one record per CDR3 protein. The sample consists of around 190,000 distinct CDR3 sequences, 25% to 40% of them appearing once. Remarks on this clonotype: What it binds is unknown. One end of the junction fails to match germline, which may point to a read error.

There are 16 residues in the CDR3. Germline CDR1 is SGDLS and CDR2 is YYNGEE. The chain couples TRBV9 to TRBJ2-5; 9 bases align to TRBD2. This TCR was sampled from a female donor with breast cancer. Some clones in this sample may be carry-over from other donors' samples. Sequenced material: axillary lymph node tissue. This CDR3 is CAGSVLAGAGQETQYF. The CDR3 nucleotides are TGTGCCGGCAGCGTGTTAGCGGGGGCGGGGCAGGAGACCCAGTACTTC.